One and the same sample provided the 8 T cell receptor beta chains below, sequenced in a study of vaccination effects on CD4 cells after COVID-19. The repertoire was sequenced with immunoSEQ multiplex PCR; TCRdb's copy has only in-frame clones and lacks some. The sample consists of 70,000 or so clones, roughly 79% of them appearing once. The ViraFEST assay expanded antigen-specific CD4+ T cells with viral peptide pools before sequencing. The culture ran for 10 days before CD4+ T cells were isolated. Nucleocapsid antibody tests were negative, and the vaccine recipients had no prior SARS-CoV-2 infection. Their antigens remain unidentified. The source was CD4+ T cells from PBMCs cultured with HCoV-NL63 spike peptides, collected before COVID-19 vaccination. The source is a human donor who received a COVID-19 vaccine.

This clone turned up a few times. This sequence joins TRBV14 and TRBJ1-4; a weak D match, TRBD1 (6 bases). Trimming cost V 2 bases and J 4 bases, with 11 bases left between them. CDR1 and CDR2 from the germline V gene are SGHDN and FVKESK. The CDR3 sequence is 15 residues long. CDR3 residues: CASSQLTGNNEKLFF. The CDR3 nucleotides are TGTGCCAGCAGCCAACTCACAGGGAATAATGAAAAACTGTTTTTT. The complete variable domain, with remaining parts taken from reference TRBV14 and TRBJ1-4, reads EAGVTQFPSHSVIEKGQTVTLRCDPISGHDNLYWYRRVMGKEIKFLLHFVKESKQDESGMPNNRFLAERTGGTYSTLKVQPAELEDSGVYFCASSQLTGNNEKLFFGSGTQLSVL.

The CDR3 spells CASSAQGQNNSPLHF. CDR3 coding DNA: TGTGCCAGCAGCGCCCAGGGACAGAATAATTCACCCCTCCACTTT. V is TRBV7-3 and J is TRBJ1-6; 7 bases align to TRBD1. In germline, CDR1 is SGHTA, CDR2 FQGTGA. V lost 5 bases to trimming and J lost 5 bases; unmatched junction nucleotides: 6. This CDR3 comprises 15 residues.

The chain carries TRBV7-3 and TRBJ2-2; D possibly corresponds to TRBD1 (6 bases). V shed 5 bases and J shed 1 base, with 11 bases lying between them. Germline assignment: CDR1 SGHTA and CDR2 FQGTGA. The CDR3 is 15 residues long. For the CDR3, the DNA is TGTGCCAGCAGCGCAACAGGGTTGAACACCGGGGAGCTGTTTTTT. Its protein is CASSATGLNTGELFF.

This clone has only one observation. The chain is built from TRBV6-5 and TRBJ2-3, with 11 bases that match TRBD2. This CDR3 has 16 amino acids. V was pared by 4 bases and J by 4 bases, with 7 bases of the junction left unmatched. Germline-derived CDR1 and CDR2 are MNHEY and SVGAGI. CDR3 region: CASSFQLAGDPDTQYF. The CDR3, as DNA: TGTGCCAGCAGTTTCCAACTAGCGGGGGACCCAGATACGCAGTATTTT.

This chain joins TRBV6-5 and TRBJ1-2; unclear D gene. V shed 6 bases and J shed 4 bases, with 6 bases lying between them. Germline V gene data show CDR1 as MNHEY and CDR2 as SVGAGI. The CDR3 runs 11 residues. CDR3 sequence reads: CASRQFYGYTF. The CDR3 nucleotides read TGTGCCAGCAGACAGTTCTATGGCTACACCTTC.

In this sample, this clone turned up a few times. The J gene is TRBJ2-2, the V gene TRBV7-8, with 7 bases matching TRBD1. The V and J ends lost 3 bases and 4 bases, in that order; junction bases with no gene match: 5. Germline V CDR1 and CDR2: SGHVS, FQNEAQ. This CDR3 spans 15 amino acids. The CDR3 sequence is CASSLTGLGTGELFF. The DNA for the CDR3 is TGTGCCAGCAGCTTGACAGGGCTGGGCACCGGGGAGCTGTTTTTT.

The rearrangement links TRBV7-2 to TRBJ2-1, with D unresolved. CDR3 length equals 15 residues. Germline V CDR1 and CDR2: SGHTA, FQGNSA. Trimming cost V 3 bases and J 0 bases, with 9 bases left between them. The CDR3 here is CASSFSLSSYNEQFF. The CDR3 coding sequence is TGTGCCAGCAGCTTCTCCCTAAGCTCCTACAATGAGCAGTTCTTC.

This chain links TRBV19 with TRBJ2-1, with TRBD2 matching over 11 bases. Germline trimming cut 2 bases from V and 4 bases from J; bases unmatched to any gene: 1. Germline V CDR1 and CDR2: LNHDA, SQIVND (reference sequence). The CDR3 covers 15 residues. This CDR3 reads CASSIRLAGYNEQFF. CDR3 bases: TGTGCCAGTAGTATACGACTAGCGGGGTACAATGAGCAGTTCTTC. The whole variable domain, filled in from reference TRBV19 and TRBJ2-1, reads DGGITQSPKYLFRKEGQNVTLSCEQNLNHDAMYWYRQDPGQGLRLIYYSQIVNDFQKGDIAEGYSVSREKKESFPLTVTSAQKNPTAFYLCASSIRLAGYNEQFFGPGTRLTVL.